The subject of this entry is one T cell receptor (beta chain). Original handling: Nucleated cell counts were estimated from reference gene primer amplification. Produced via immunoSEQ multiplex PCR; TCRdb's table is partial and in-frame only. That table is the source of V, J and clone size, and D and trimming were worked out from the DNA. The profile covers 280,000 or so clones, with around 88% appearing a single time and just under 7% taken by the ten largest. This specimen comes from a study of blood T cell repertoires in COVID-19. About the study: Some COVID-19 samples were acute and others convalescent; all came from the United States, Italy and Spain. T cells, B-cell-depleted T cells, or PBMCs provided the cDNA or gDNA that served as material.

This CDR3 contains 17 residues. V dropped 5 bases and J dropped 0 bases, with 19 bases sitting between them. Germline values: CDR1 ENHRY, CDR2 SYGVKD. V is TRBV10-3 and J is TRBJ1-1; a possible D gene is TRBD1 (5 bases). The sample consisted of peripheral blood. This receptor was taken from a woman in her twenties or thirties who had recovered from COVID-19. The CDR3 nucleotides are TGTGCCATCAGTTCTCCAGGGTTACGTCGACTGAACACTGAAGCTTTCTTT. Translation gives CAISSPGLRRLNTEAFF.